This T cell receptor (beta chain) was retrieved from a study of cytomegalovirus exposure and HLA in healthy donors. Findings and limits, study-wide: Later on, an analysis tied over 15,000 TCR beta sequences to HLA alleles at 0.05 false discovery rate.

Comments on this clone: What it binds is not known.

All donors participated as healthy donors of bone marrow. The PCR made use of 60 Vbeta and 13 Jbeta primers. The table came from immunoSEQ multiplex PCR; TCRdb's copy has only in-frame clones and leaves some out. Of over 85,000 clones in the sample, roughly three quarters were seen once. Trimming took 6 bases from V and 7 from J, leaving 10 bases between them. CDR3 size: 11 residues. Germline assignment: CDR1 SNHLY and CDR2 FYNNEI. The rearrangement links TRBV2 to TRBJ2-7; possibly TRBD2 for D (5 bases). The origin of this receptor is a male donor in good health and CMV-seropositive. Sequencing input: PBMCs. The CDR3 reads CASRREWEQYF. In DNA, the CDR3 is TGTGCCAGCAGGAGGGAGTGGGAGCAGTACTTC.